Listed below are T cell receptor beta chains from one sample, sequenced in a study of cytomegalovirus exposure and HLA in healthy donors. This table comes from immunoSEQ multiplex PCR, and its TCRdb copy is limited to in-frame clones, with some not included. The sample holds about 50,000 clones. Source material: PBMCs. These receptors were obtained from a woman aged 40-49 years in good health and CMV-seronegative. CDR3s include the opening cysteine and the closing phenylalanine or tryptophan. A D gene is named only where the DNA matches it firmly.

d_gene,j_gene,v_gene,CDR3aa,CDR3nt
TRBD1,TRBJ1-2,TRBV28,CASSSVSPRQGHGYTF,TGTGCCAGCAGTAGCGTCTCCCCCCGACAGGGCCATGGCTACACCTTC
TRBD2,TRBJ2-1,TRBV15,CATSKAGPYNEQFF,TGTGCCACCAGCAAAGCGGGACCCTACAATGAGCAGTTCTTC
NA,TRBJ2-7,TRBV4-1,CASSLAVGDYEQYF,TGCGCCAGCAGCCTGGCAGTAGGGGACTACGAGCAGTACTTC
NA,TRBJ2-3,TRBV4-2,CASSQDGADTQYF,TGTGCCAGCAGCCAAGATGGAGCCGATACGCAGTATTTT
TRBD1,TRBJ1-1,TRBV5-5,CASSFPRATGGGTEAFF,TGTGCCAGCAGCTTCCCAAGGGCCACAGGGGGCGGCACTGAAGCTTTCTTT
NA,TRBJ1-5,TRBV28,CASRPGGDQPQHF,TGTGCCAGCAGGCCGGGGGGCGATCAGCCCCAGCATTTT
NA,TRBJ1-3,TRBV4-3,CASSQGVQDSGNTIYF,TGCGCCAGCAGCCAAGGAGTACAGGACTCTGGAAACACCATATATTTT
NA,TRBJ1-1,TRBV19,CASRRRSLNTEAFF,TGTGCCAGTAGAAGACGGAGCTTGAACACTGAAGCTTTCTTT
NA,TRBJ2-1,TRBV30,CAWRAIKSYNEQFF,TGTGCCTGGAGAGCCATCAAGTCATACAATGAGCAGTTCTTC
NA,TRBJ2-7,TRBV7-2,CASSLDRTAYEQYF,TGTGCCAGCAGCTTAGACCGGACAGCCTACGAGCAGTACTTC
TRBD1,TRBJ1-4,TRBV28,CASSQQGANEKLFF,TGTGCCAGCAGTCAACAGGGGGCTAATGAAAAACTGTTTTTT
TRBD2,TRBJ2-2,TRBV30,CAWTPGLAITGELFF,TGTGCCTGGACCCCGGGACTAGCGATCACCGGGGAGCTGTTTTTT
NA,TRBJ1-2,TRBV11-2,CASSLDLGGLNYGYTF,TGTGCCAGCAGCTTAGATCTCGGGGGGCTAAACTATGGCTACACCTTC
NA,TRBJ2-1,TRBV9,CASSVGAADNEQFF,TGTGCCAGCAGCGTAGGGGCAGCCGACAATGAGCAGTTCTTC
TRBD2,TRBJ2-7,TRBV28,CASSLGGGPHEQYF,TGTGCCAGCAGTTTAGGGGGAGGGCCCCACGAGCAGTACTTC
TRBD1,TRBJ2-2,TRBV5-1,CASIGTANTGELFF,TGCGCCAGCATAGGGACAGCGAACACCGGGGAGCTGTTTTTT
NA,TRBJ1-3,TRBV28,CASSFFGSSGNTIYF,TGTGCCAGCAGTTTCTTCGGGAGCTCTGGAAACACCATATATTTT
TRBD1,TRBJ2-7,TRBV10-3,CATSPGTGNYEQYF,TGTGCCACCAGCCCCGGGACAGGGAACTACGAGCAGTACTTC
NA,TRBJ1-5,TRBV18,CASSPKSGNNQPQHF,TGTGCCAGCTCACCAAAATCAGGGAACAATCAGCCCCAGCATTTT
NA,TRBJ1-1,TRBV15,CATSRGVLGMNTEAFF,TGTGCCACCAGCAGAGGGGTTCTCGGGATGAACACTGAAGCTTTCTTT
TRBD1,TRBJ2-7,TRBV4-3,CASSPGQGAYEQYF,TGCGCCAGCAGCCCTGGACAGGGCGCCTACGAGCAGTACTTC
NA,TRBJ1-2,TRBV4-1,CASSQGVGGYGYTF,TGCGCCAGCAGCCAGGGGGTAGGGGGCTATGGCTACACCTTC
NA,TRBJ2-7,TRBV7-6,CASSPTGSEQYF,TGTGCCAGCAGCCCTACAGGGTCCGAGCAGTACTTC
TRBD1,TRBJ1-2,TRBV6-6,CASIPTGRGGYTF,TGTGCCAGCATCCCGACAGGGAGAGGTGGCTACACCTTC
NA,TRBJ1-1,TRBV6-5,CASSSSQLNTEAFF,TGTGCCAGCAGTTCTAGCCAATTGAACACTGAAGCTTTCTTT
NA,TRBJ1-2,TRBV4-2,CASSQDRAGHYGYTF,TGTGCCAGCAGCCAAGATCGAGCAGGGCATTACGGCTACACCTTC
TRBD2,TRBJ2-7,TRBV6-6,CASSRLAGGSYEQYF,TGTGCCAGCAGTCGCCTGGCGGGGGGCTCCTACGAGCAGTACTTC
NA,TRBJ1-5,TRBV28,CASSLGGGRGNQPQHF,TGTGCCAGCAGTTTGGGCGGGGGGCGAGGCAATCAGCCCCAGCATTTT
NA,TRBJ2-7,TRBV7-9,CASSLLADSYEQYF,TGTGCCAGCAGCTTACTGGCGGATTCCTACGAGCAGTACTTC
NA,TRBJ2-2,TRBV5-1,CASSLGQMNTGELFF,TGCGCCAGCAGCTTGGGACAAATGAACACCGGGGAGCTGTTTTTT
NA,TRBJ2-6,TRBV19,CASNQLGALIGANVLTF,TGTGCCAGTAACCAATTGGGGGCGCTGATTGGGGCCAACGTCCTGACTTTC
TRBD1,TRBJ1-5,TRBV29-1,CSVLQGASNQPQHF,TGCAGCGTTTTACAGGGGGCAAGCAATCAGCCCCAGCATTTT
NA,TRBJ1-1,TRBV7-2,CASSLLRETEAFF,TGTGCCAGCAGCTTACTCAGGGAAACTGAAGCTTTCTTT
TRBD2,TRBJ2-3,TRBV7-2,CASSSWTSGRGSDTQYF,TGTGCCAGCAGCTCTTGGACTAGCGGGAGGGGTTCAGATACGCAGTATTTT
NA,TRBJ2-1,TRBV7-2,CASSPQAPLQFF,TGTGCCAGCAGCCCCCAAGCACCACTCCAGTTCTTC
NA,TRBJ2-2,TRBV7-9,CASSPSTEEGGELFF,TGTGCCAGCAGCCCCTCAACAGAAGAGGGCGGGGAGCTGTTTTTT
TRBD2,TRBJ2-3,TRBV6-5,CASSRGLAGARGQYF,TGTGCCAGCAGCCGTGGACTAGCGGGGGCCCGGGGGCAGTATTTT
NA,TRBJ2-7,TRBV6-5,CASSYRQEGPYEQYF,TGTGCCAGCAGTTACCGTCAGGAGGGACCCTACGAGCAGTACTTC
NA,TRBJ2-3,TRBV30,CAWSVGGDTQYF,TGTGCCTGGAGTGTTGGAGGTGATACGCAGTATTTT
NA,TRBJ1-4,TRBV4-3,CASSPLSRQATNEKLFF,TGCGCCAGCAGCCCCTTATCGCGACAGGCAACTAATGAAAAACTGTTTTTT
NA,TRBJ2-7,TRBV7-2,CASSFFAGQYEQYF,TGTGCCAGCAGCTTTTTCGCGGGACAGTACGAGCAGTACTTC
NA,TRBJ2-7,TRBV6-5,CASSSSGFYEQYF,TGTGCCAGCAGTTCGTCGGGGTTCTACGAGCAGTACTTC
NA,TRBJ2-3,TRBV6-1,CASTRGGGTDTQYF,TGTGCCAGCACCCGAGGAGGGGGCACAGATACGCAGTATTTT
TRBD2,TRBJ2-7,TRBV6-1,CASSERGTSLATYEQYF,TGTGCCAGCAGTGAAAGAGGGACTAGCCTTGCTACCTACGAGCAGTACTTC
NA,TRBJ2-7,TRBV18,CASSPGRSAYEQYF,TGTGCCAGCTCACCGGGGCGGAGCGCCTACGAGCAGTACTTC
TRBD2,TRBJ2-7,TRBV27,CASSFSGRTKAEQYF,TGTGCCAGCAGTTTTAGCGGGAGGACTAAGGCCGAGCAGTACTTC
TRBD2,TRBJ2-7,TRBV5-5,CASSVEAGSGSYEQYF,TGTGCCAGCAGTGTCGAAGCGGGAAGTGGCTCCTACGAGCAGTACTTC
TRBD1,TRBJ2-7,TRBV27,CASSFDRASYEQYF,TGTGCCAGCAGTTTCGACAGGGCCTCCTACGAGCAGTACTTC
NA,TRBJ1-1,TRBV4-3,CASSQEAMGGQRTEAFF,TGCGCCAGCAGCCAAGAAGCGATGGGGGGGCAACGAACTGAAGCTTTCTTT
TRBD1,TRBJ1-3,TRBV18,CASSPYEGTGGFSGNTIYF,TGTGCCAGCTCACCATACGAGGGAACAGGGGGCTTCTCTGGAAACACCATATATTTT
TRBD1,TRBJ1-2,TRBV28,CASSLEGADYGYTF,TGTGCCAGCAGTTTAGAGGGGGCGGACTATGGCTACACCTTC